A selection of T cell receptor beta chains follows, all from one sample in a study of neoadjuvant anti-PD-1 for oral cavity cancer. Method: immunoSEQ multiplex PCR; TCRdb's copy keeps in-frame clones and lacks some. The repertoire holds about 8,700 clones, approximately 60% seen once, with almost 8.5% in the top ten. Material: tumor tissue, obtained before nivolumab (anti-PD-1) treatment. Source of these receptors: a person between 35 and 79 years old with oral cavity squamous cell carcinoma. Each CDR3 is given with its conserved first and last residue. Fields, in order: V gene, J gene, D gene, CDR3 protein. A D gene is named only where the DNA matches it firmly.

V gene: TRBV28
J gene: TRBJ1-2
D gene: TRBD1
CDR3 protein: CASSFRDRHYGYTF

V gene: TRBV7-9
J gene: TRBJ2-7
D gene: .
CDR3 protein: CASSLAHSSYEQYF

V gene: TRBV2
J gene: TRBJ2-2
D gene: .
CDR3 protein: CARGRSSNTGELFF

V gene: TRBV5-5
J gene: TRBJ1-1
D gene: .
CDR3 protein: CASSPGGDWNTEAFF

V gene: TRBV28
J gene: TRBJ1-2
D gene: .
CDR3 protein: CASSRLGGNYGYTF

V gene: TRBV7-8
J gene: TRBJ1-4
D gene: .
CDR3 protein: CASSPEGAHEKLFF

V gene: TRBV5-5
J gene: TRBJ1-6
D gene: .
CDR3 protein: CASSGSYNSPLHF

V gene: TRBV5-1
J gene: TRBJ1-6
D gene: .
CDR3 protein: CASSLAGSYSPLHF

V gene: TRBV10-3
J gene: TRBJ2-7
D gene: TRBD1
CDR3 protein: CAISNWGRGSSYEQYF

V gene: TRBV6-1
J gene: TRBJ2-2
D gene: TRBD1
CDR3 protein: CASSPGGETGELFF

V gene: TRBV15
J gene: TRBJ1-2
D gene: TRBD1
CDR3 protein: CATSRATGAYGYTF

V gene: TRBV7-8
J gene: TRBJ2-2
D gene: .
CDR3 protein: CASRPTAGYTGELFF

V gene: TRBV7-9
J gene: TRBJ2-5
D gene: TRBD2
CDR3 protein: CASSQWTSGETQYF

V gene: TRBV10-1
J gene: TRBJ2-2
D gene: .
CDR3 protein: CASSESDRAGELFF

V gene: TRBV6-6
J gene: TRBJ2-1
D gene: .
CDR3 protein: CASSSRLAENNEQFF

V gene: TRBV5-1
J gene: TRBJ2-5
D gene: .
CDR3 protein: CASSLGRQETQYF

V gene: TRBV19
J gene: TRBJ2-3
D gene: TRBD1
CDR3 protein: CASSMRDRVADTQYF

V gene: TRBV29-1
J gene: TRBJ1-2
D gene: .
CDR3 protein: CSVEDSGGGYTF

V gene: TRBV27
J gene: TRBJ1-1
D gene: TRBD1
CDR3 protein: CASSLLGGRVNTEAFF

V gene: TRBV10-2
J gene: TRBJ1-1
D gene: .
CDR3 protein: CASSEPEMNTEAFF

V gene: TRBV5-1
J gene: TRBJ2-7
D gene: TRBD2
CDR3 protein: CASSWAGLAAVYEQYF

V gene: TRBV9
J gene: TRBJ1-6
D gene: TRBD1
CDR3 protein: CASSGQGANNSPLHF

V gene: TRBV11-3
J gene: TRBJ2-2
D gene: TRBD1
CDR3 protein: CASSSGQSANTGELFF

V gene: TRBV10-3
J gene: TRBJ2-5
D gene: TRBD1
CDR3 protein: CAISESGRGPKETQYF

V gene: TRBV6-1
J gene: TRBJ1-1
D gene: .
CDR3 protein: CASSEALEAGEAFF

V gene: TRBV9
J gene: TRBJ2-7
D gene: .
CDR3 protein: CASSVGLGAAPYEQYF

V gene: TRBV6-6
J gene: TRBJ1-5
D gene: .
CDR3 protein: CASSLQASNQPQHF

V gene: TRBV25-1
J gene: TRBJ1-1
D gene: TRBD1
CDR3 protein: CASTLGTGEVSAFF

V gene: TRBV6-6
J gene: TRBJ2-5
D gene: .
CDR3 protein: CASSQDVQETQYF

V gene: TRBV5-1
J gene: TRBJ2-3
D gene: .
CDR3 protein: CASSFFTDTQYF

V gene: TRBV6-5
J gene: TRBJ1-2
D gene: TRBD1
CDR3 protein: CASSGQGVGGYTF

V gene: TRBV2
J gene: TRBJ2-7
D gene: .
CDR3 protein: CASMGEASYEQYF

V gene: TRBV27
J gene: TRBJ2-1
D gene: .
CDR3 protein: CASSFRGGNEQFF

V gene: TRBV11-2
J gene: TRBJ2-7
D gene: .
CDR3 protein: CASSSTDRGYYEQYF

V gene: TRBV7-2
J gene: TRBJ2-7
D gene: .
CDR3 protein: CASSLGVGVYEQYF

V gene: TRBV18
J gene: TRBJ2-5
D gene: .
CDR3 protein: CASSPGATSYQETQYF

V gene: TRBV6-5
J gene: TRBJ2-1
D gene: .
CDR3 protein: CASSRADREQFF

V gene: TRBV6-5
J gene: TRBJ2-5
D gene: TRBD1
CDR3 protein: CASSYSRQGDTAQYF

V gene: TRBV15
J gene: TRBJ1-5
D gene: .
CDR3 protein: CATSRQGTPQHF

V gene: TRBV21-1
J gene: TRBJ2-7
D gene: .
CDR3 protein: CASSQDPHVYEQYF

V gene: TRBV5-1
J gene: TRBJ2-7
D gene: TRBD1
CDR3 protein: CASSLIDRVSEQYF

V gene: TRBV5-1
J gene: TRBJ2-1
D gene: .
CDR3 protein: CASSSILYDRSYSFSSYNEQFF

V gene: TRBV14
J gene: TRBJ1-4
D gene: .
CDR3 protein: CASSHGHNEKLFF

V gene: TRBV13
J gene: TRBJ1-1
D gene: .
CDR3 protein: CASSLGDRNPEAFF

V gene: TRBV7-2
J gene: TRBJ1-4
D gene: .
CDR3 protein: CASSPRRPVKEKLFF

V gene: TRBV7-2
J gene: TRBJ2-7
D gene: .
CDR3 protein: CASSLVPGAYEQYF

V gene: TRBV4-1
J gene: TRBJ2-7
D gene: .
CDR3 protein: CASSRDTAYEQYF

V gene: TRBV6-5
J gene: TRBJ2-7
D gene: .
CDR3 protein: CASSYSFGSYEQYF

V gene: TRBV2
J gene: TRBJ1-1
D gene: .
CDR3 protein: CASSGLSVEAFF

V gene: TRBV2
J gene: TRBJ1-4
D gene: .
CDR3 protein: CASSQVLADEKLFF

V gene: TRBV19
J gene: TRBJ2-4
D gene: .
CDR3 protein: CASGRAKNIQYF

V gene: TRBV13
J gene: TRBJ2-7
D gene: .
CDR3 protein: CASSSGTLSYEQYF

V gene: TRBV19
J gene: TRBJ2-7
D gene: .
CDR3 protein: CASSVPSTGGSREQYF

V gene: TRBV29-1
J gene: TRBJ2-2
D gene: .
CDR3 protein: CSVAGVPGELFF

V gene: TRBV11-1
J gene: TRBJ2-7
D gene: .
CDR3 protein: CASSWGQGAYEQYF

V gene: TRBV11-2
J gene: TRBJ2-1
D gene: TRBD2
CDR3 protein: CASSLTLAGGNHEQFF

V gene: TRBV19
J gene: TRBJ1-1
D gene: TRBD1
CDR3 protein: CASSTSGGMNTEAFF

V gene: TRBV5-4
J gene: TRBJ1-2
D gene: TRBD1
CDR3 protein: CASSSVDRGPGGYTF

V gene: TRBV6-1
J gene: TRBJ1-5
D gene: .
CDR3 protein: CASSETGNQPQHF